The 20 T cell receptor beta chains below were found in one sample sequenced in a study of monozygotic twins with inflammatory bowel disease. TCRdb reprocessed the 5' RACE reads and keeps a single row for each CDR3 protein, giving no DNA. Its table records some 440,000 distinct CDR3 sequences. The specimen sequenced was blood. These receptors came from a human donor with ulcerative colitis or Crohn's disease, or a healthy co-twin of an affected twin (not recorded which).

The gene calls are TRBV20-1 and TRBJ1-1; TCRdb lists TRBD1, though no DNA is available to test this call. This CDR3 spans 13 amino acids. Germline assignment: CDR1 DFQATT and CDR2 SNEGSKA (reference sequence). The chain's CDR3 is CSSFGQGGTEAFF.

The V and J genes are TRBV6-2 or TRBV6-3 and TRBJ2-1. The CDR3 runs to 16 residues. The germline V gene has CDR1 MNHEY and CDR2 SVGEGT. CDR3 sequence reads: CASSYGGVGSYNEQFF.

This chain connects TRBV29-1 to TRBJ1-5. The CDR3 contains 13 residues. Germline CDR1 SQVTM, CDR2 ANQGSEA. The CDR3 is CSVRGSSNQPQHF. Looking up the rest from reference TRBV29-1 and TRBJ1-5 gives the full variable domain: SAVISQKPSRDICQRGTSLTIQCQVDSQVTMMFWYRQQPGQSLTLIATANQGSEATYESGFVIDKFPISRPNLTFSTLTVSNMSPEDSSIYLCSVRGSSNQPQHFGDGTRLSIL.

The gene calls are TRBV10-3 and TRBJ1-2; no DNA is available, so the TRBD1 call from TCRdb remains unchecked. The CDR3 spans 13 residues. Germline CDR1 reads ENHRY; CDR2 reads SYGVKD. CDR3 sequence: CAIRGTGSYGYTF.

The rearrangement uses TRBV6-1 and TRBJ2-7; with no DNA, the TCRdb D assignment of TRBD1 cannot be verified. The CDR3 length is 16 residues. The germline V gene encodes CDR1 MNHNS and CDR2 SASEGT. CDR3 sequence reads: CASSDPTGDFSYEQYF.

The chain couples TRBV15 to TRBJ1-6. CDR1 and CDR2 (germline): LNHNV, YYDKDF (reference sequence). This CDR3 contains 14 residues. CDR3 residues: CATSRASVGSPLHF.

The chain joins TRBV5-1 to TRBJ1-2; absent DNA, TCRdb's TRBD1 call cannot be checked. This CDR3 contains 13 residues. The germline V gene has CDR1 SGHRS and CDR2 YFSETQ. CDR3 sequence reads: CASSSTGSGGYTF.

V gene TRBV5-1 combines with J gene TRBJ2-1. The germline gives CDR1 SGHRS, CDR2 YFSETQ. CDR3 size: 16 residues. CDR3 loop: CASSPHDGNSYNEQFF.

This chain links TRBV15 with TRBJ1-5. The CDR3 consists of 14 residues. Germline CDR1 reads LNHNV; CDR2 reads YYDKDF (reference sequence). The chain's CDR3 is CATSRGEGNQPQHF. The full variable domain, rest sourced from reference TRBV15 and TRBJ1-5, is DAMVIQNPRYQVTQFGKPVTLSCSQTLNHNVMYWYQQKSSQAPKLLFHYYDKDFNNEADTPDNFQSRRPNTSFCFLDIRSPGLGDTAMYLCATSRGEGNQPQHFGDGTRLSIL.

V and J are TRBV27 and TRBJ1-2; TCRdb names TRBD1, which stays unverified in the absence of DNA. CDR1 is MNHEY and CDR2 is SMNVEV in the germline V gene (reference sequence). The CDR3 sequence is 15 residues long. The CDR3 sequence: CASSPGTPGGYGYTF.

V is TRBV5-6 and J is TRBJ1-6. The CDR3 totals 15 residues. The germline CDR1 and CDR2 sequences are SGHDT and YYEEEE. The CDR3 loop reads CARSPRKIYNSPLHF.

V and J are TRBV5-1 and TRBJ2-7; TCRdb's assignment of TRBD1 cannot be checked, as there is no DNA. This CDR3 has 14 amino acids. Per the germline V gene, CDR1 is SGHRS and CDR2 is YFSETQ. This CDR3 reads CASSSRGKGYEQYF.

V is TRBV7-2 and J is TRBJ2-5; TCRdb indicates TRBD2, and absent DNA this call remains unverified. The CDR3 is made up of 16 amino acids. Germline loops: CDR1 SGHTA, CDR2 FQGNSA. This CDR3 reads CASSRLAGVVGETQYF.

The chain uses TRBV10-3 and TRBJ2-6; the D gene TCRdb calls, TRBD1, cannot be checked with no DNA. Germline CDR1 and CDR2: ENHRY and SYGVKD. There are 16 residues in the CDR3. CDR3 protein: CAISLDRGRGANVLTF.

The rearrangement joins TRBV5-1 to TRBJ2-1; TCRdb gives TRBD1 as the D gene, but with no DNA this cannot be confirmed. Germline loops: CDR1 SGHRS, CDR2 YFSETQ. The CDR3 consists of 16 residues. This chain's CDR3 is CASSLDGEGADNEQFF.

The chain combines TRBV12-3 or TRBV12-4 with TRBJ2-5; the D call from TCRdb, TRBD1, cannot be confirmed without DNA. This CDR3 comprises 12 residues. The CDR3 here is CASKGQVETQYF.

The rearrangement links TRBV5-6 to TRBJ2-5. Looked up from germline, CDR1 is SGHDT and CDR2 is YYEEEE. This CDR3 spans 12 amino acids. CDR3 region: CASSWDDKTQYF.

This chain links TRBV25-1 with TRBJ2-7; no DNA is available, so the TRBD2 call from TCRdb remains unchecked. Germline lookup yields CDR1 MGHDK and CDR2 SYGVNS. The CDR3 totals 15 residues. CDR3 residues: CASSGTSGVRDEQYF.

The CDR3 loop reads CASSIPGHLSSYNSPLHF. The chain links TRBV28 to TRBJ1-6; TCRdb's D call, TRBD1, is unchecked because there is no DNA. From germline, CDR1 is MDHEN and CDR2 SYDVKM. This CDR3 region has 18 residues.

This chain links TRBV6-5 with TRBJ1-2; the D call of TRBD1 rests on TCRdb alone, since no DNA is present to check it. Germline V CDR1 and CDR2: MNHEY, SVGAGI. The CDR3 sequence is 14 residues long. CDR3 loop: CASSYGTANYGYTF.